This is a list of T cell receptor beta chains from one sample in a study of cytomegalovirus exposure and HLA in healthy donors. Sequencing was performed with immunoSEQ multiplex PCR; in TCRdb, only in-frame clones are kept and a portion is missing. The table shows over 80,000 clones, with approximately 64% occurring only once. The material sequenced was PBMCs. These receptors were obtained from a boy younger than 18 in good health and CMV-seropositive. Each CDR3 is given with its conserved first and last residue. The order of the fields is J gene, V gene, CDR3 protein.

TRBJ2-4 | TRBV4-1 | CASSYSPGQGKNIQYF
TRBJ2-1 | TRBV7-6 | CASSQARSSGNEQFF
TRBJ2-7 | TRBV5-6 | CASTPAGLGLHYEQYF
TRBJ1-5 | TRBV18 | CASSPERVQPQHF
TRBJ1-4 | TRBV5-1 | CASSLVGSSANEKLFF
TRBJ1-2 | TRBV5-4 | CASSVPGQGNYGYTF
TRBJ1-2 | TRBV6-4 | CASSESPGNYGYTF
TRBJ1-5 | TRBV6-5 | CASKVGVYSNQPQHF
TRBJ2-5 | TRBV5-1 | CASSLGTGGPETQYF
TRBJ1-1 | TRBV9 | CASSVGQISEAFF
TRBJ2-7 | TRBV5-5 | CASSLKTGSYEQYF
TRBJ2-5 | TRBV7-7 | CASSLIASAKETQYF
TRBJ1-2 | TRBV6-6 | CASSSTGRGYTF
TRBJ2-1 | TRBV10-3 | CATSLKAGGYNEQFF
TRBJ1-2 | TRBV30 | CAWDGQGVRANYGYTF
TRBJ1-1 | TRBV2 | CASSTGRVTEAFF
TRBJ2-1 | TRBV5-1 | CASSLGAHEQFF
TRBJ1-2 | TRBV6-1 | CASRFDRGANYGYTF
TRBJ1-2 | TRBV29-1 | CSVERFGGGYGYTF
TRBJ2-7 | TRBV2 | CASSDQAGSYEQYF
TRBJ2-5 | TRBV2 | CASSEQEGQETQYF
TRBJ2-1 | TRBV2 | CASRLGTYNEQFF
TRBJ2-3 | TRBV5-1 | CASSLVGRDTDTQYF
. | TRBV25-1 | CASSAWDSSSYEQYF
TRBJ2-7 | TRBV27 | CASSSTGASLYEQYF
TRBJ2-1 | TRBV6-1 | CASSEVAGGPGEQFF
TRBJ2-7 | TRBV23-1 | CAVRQPGGGRAYEQYF
TRBJ2-1 | TRBV27 | CATKGLTYNEQFF
TRBJ2-2 | TRBV5-1 | CASSVGSRRTGELFF
TRBJ2-3 | TRBV5-1 | CASSFAVGSCTQYF
TRBJ1-2 | TRBV5-6 | CASSLLRSVYGYTF
TRBJ2-3 | TRBV5-4 | CASSGGADYTDTQYF
TRBJ2-7 | TRBV6-5 | CASSYDRATYEQYF
TRBJ2-1 | TRBV14 | CASSQDDFFQRELNNEQFF
TRBJ1-3 | TRBV5-6 | CASSYYRSSGNTIYF
TRBJ2-4 | TRBV4-2 | CASSQSDIQYF
TRBJ2-7 | TRBV6-6 | CASSYSEDEQYF